One sample yielded the 16 T cell receptor beta chains listed below, sequenced in a study of response to subunit inactivated influenza vaccine. MiXCR was run by TCRdb on the RT-PCR reads, yielding one entry per CDR3 protein. Among roughly 760,000 distinct CDR3 sequences listed, 21% were seen once. This specimen consisted of PBMCs from blood, obtained 5 to 6 days after vaccination. These receptors were collected from a man between 45 and 60 years old who received an inactivated influenza vaccine.

This clonotype appeared once. V usage is TRBV7-2 and J usage is TRBJ2-1, with TRBD2 matching 13 bases. This CDR3 is built from 16 residues. Losses at the gene ends were 1 base for V and 9 bases for J; bases not matched to a gene: 6. CDR1 is SGHTA and CDR2 is FQGNSA in the germline V gene. The CDR3 bases are TGTGCCAGCAGCTTAGTGGGACTAGCGGGACAGGGTGAGCAGTTCTTC. It encodes CASSLVGLAGQGEQFF.

The V gene is TRBV15, the J gene TRBJ2-3, with 11 bases matching TRBD1. V shed 4 bases and J 4 bases; nucleotides not matched to a gene: 7. Germline CDR1 LNHNV, CDR2 YYDKDF (reference sequence). The CDR3 contains 16 residues. CDR3 in amino acids: CATSTTPGQGADTQYF. CDR3 coding DNA: TGTGCCACCAGCACGACCCCGGGACAGGGGGCAGATACGCAGTATTTT.

This clonotype was found a few times. This chain joins TRBV29-1 and TRBJ1-2; no definite D call. The CDR3 is made up of 14 amino acids. From germline, CDR1 is SQVTM and CDR2 ANQGSEA. V shed 4 bases and J shed 1 base, with 13 bases lying between them. The DNA of the CDR3 is TGCAGCGTTGCCCCCAGGCTTCTTAACTATGGCTACACCTTC. Translated: CSVAPRLLNYGYTF.

This clonotype was recorded a few times. The chain combines TRBV7-9 with TRBJ2-3; D call uncertain. The V and J ends lost 8 bases and 2 bases respectively, with 8 bases between them. This CDR3 has 12 residues. Germline V gives CDR1 SEHNR, CDR2 FQNEAQ (reference sequence). CDR3 loop: CASAVPTDTQYF. The CDR3 DNA follows: TGTGCCAGCGCTGTCCCCACAGATACGCAGTATTTT.

The V call is TRBV5-1, the J call TRBJ1-6, with a weak D call TRBD1 (5 bases). V was clipped by 0 bases and J by 10 bases, with 14 bases between them. This CDR3 contains 15 residues. Germline CDR1 reads SGHRS; CDR2 reads YFSETQ. CDR3 DNA sequence: TGCGCCAGCAGCTTGGGGGGGGAAAGCTGGTCACCCCTCCACTTT. Translation: CASSLGGESWSPLHF.

This clonotype was found a few times. J is TRBJ1-1 and V is TRBV20-1; D may be TRBD1 (5 bases). This CDR3 comprises 11 residues. The germline V gene encodes CDR1 DFQATT and CDR2 SNEGSKA (reference sequence). Trimming shortened V by 6 bases and J by 7 bases, and 12 bases separated the two germline ends. The CDR3 here is CSALTEFEAFF. The CDR3 DNA sequence: TGCAGTGCACTGACAGAGTTTGAAGCTTTCTTT.

This clonotype was recorded a few times. CDR3 in DNA: TGTGCCAGCAGTTGGGACTACAATGAGCAGTTCTTC. It translates to CASSWDYNEQFF. The rearrangement links TRBV28 to TRBJ2-1; D remains ambiguous. The V gene's germline CDR1 is MDHEN and CDR2 SYDVKM. V was shortened by 4 bases and J by 3 bases, with 4 bases between the two germline ends. The CDR3 totals 12 residues.

The chain uses TRBV7-9 and TRBJ2-3; no clear D. The germline CDR1 and CDR2 sequences are SEHNR and FQNEAQ (reference sequence). V was cut by 3 bases and J by 2 bases, with 12 bases left in between. CDR3 length: 15 amino acids. CDR3 sequence: CASSFWASSTDTQYF. In nucleotides, the CDR3 is TGTGCCAGCAGCTTCTGGGCGAGCTCCACAGATACGCAGTATTTT.

This sequence joins TRBV6-1 and TRBJ2-3, with no clear D. V was trimmed by 3 bases and J by 5 bases, leaving 9 bases between them. There are 13 residues in the CDR3. CDR1 is MNHNS and CDR2 is SASEGT in the germline V gene. The chain's CDR3 is CASSEGAGDTQYF. The DNA of the CDR3 is TGTGCCAGCAGTGAGGGCGCCGGAGATACGCAGTATTTT.

This chain joins TRBV7-8 and TRBJ2-7; D is tentatively TRBD1 or TRBD2 (7 bases each). The V gene's germline CDR1 is SGHVS and CDR2 FQNEAQ. The CDR3 spans 13 residues. The V and J ends lost 5 bases and 7 bases respectively, with 15 bases between them. CDR3 DNA sequence: TGTGCCAGCAGCACCGACAGGGAGGGGGAGCAGTACTTC. This codes for CASSTDREGEQYF.

In this sample, this clonotype turned up once. The chain combines TRBV18 with TRBJ1-2; no reliable D call. CDR1 KGHSH and CDR2 LQKENI come from the germline V gene. Deletions cut 6 bases from V and 4 bases from J, with 18 bases between. The CDR3 has 15 amino acids. In nucleotides, the CDR3 is TGTGCCAGCTCCCCGGGCCCCCTACACGGCTATGGCTACACCTTC. Translated, it gives CASSPGPLHGYGYTF.

The chain recombines TRBV12-3 or TRBV12-4 with TRBJ2-7; 7 bases are shared with TRBD1. Trimming cost V 3 bases and J 4 bases; bases outside gene matches: 6. The CDR3 runs to 14 residues. CDR3 sequence (DNA): TGTGCCAGCAGTTTTCAAGGGGGCTTATACGAGCAGTACTTC. Translation gives CASSFQGGLYEQYF.

This clonotype was observed a handful of times. V gene TRBV28 combines with J gene TRBJ2-3; a weak D match, TRBD2 (6 bases). Germline assignment: CDR1 MDHEN and CDR2 SYDVKM. Trimming stripped 7 bases from V and 2 bases from J, with 16 bases between. This CDR3 has 15 residues. The CDR3 protein is CASTLAAGTTDTQYF. In nucleotides, the CDR3 is TGTGCCAGCACCTTAGCGGCGGGGACCACAGATACGCAGTATTTT. Full variable domain (remainder filled in from reference TRBV28 and TRBJ2-3): DVKVTQSSRYLVKRTGEKVFLECVQDMDHENMFWYRQDPGLGLRLIYFSYDVKMKEKGDIPEGYSVSREKKERFSLILESASTNQTSMYLCASTLAAGTTDTQYFGPGTRLTVL.

This clonotype was counted between two and nine times. The chain uses TRBV20-1 and TRBJ2-4; 7 bases agree with TRBD1. The CDR3 loop spans 16 amino acids. V was pared by 0 bases and J by 4 bases, with 9 bases of the junction left unmatched. CDR1 and CDR2 (germline): DFQATT, SNEGSKA (reference sequence). CDR3: CSARDVNRGMKNIQYF. The CDR3 DNA follows: TGCAGTGCTAGAGACGTGAACAGGGGTATGAAAAACATTCAGTACTTC.

The sample holds a few counts of this clonotype. V gene TRBV4-3 combines with J gene TRBJ1-2, with D perhaps TRBD1 (5 bases). There are 13 residues in the CDR3. V was shortened by 0 bases and J by 5 bases, with 7 bases between the two germline ends. Germline V gives CDR1 LGHNA, CDR2 YSLEER. Here the CDR3 reads CASSQEGGYGYTF. The CDR3 nucleotides read TGCGCCAGCAGCCAAGAGGGGGGTTATGGCTACACCTTC.

This clonotype was seen repeatedly, ten times or more. V usage is TRBV7-9 and J usage is TRBJ1-3, with D unclear. The CDR3 consists of 15 residues. Germline-derived CDR1 and CDR2 are SEHNR and FQNEAQ (reference sequence). Trimming pared 3 bases from V and 4 bases from J, leaving 13 bases between. The CDR3 DNA is TGTGCCAGCAGCTTTCCCCGGAGGTTGGGAAACACCATATATTTT. Amino acids: CASSFPRRLGNTIYF.